Listed below are T cell receptor beta chains from one sample, sequenced in a study of cytomegalovirus exposure and HLA in healthy donors. The table came from immunoSEQ multiplex PCR; TCRdb's copy has only in-frame clones and leaves some out. This table has 180,000 or so clones, 70% to 90% appearing once. Sequenced sample: PBMCs. All receptors come from a man younger than 35 in good health and CMV-seropositive. Each CDR3 is given with its conserved first and last residue. The D gene is left open where the match is weak. Not every row has a clone size; where given, it reads once, few, many or a size class.

abundance	d_gene	j_gene	v_gene	CDR3aa	CDR3nt
NA	TRBD1	TRBJ1-4	TRBV5-1	CASSNGDRGVERLFF	TGCGCCAGCAGCAACGGGGACAGGGGGGTAGAGAGACTGTTTTTT
NA	NA	TRBJ1-2	TRBV2	CASSESPGFYGYTF	TGTGCCAGCAGTGAGAGTCCGGGTTTCTATGGCTACACCTTC
NA	TRBD2	TRBJ2-3	TRBV10-3	CAISEGTSGGTDTQYF	TGTGCCATCAGTGAGGGGACTAGCGGGGGTACAGATACGCAGTATTTT
NA	TRBD2	TRBJ2-3	TRBV30	CAWSGRLAGAIPTDTQYF	TGTGCCTGGAGTGGGCGACTAGCGGGGGCGATACCCACAGATACGCAGTATTTT
NA	TRBD2	TRBJ2-3	TRBV18	CASSLIAGGLTDTQYF	TGTGCCAGCTCACTAATAGCGGGGGGGCTCACAGATACGCAGTATTTT
NA	TRBD1	TRBJ2-7	TRBV7-2	CASVQGYEQYF	TGTGCCAGCGTACAGGGGTACGAGCAGTACTTC
NA	NA	TRBJ2-7	TRBV29-1	CSAEGDTSYEQYF	TGCAGCGCCGAGGGGGACACCTCCTACGAGCAGTACTTC
NA	NA	TRBJ1-6	TRBV7-2	CASNHHRRNSPLHF	TGTGCCAGCAACCACCACAGGCGTAATTCACCCCTCCACTTT
NA	NA	TRBJ2-3	TRBV6-4	CASSAGGTDTQYF	TGTGCCAGCAGTGCAGGGGGCACAGATACGCAGTATTTT
NA	NA	TRBJ2-7	TRBV28	CASSPTGGWEYEQYF	TGTGCCAGCAGTCCGACAGGTGGTTGGGAATACGAGCAGTACTTC
once	NA	TRBJ2-1	TRBV6-1	CASKESRVSYNEQFF	TGTGCCAGCAAAGAGAGCCGGGTCTCCTACAATGAGCAGTTCTTC
NA	NA	TRBJ2-3	TRBV27	CASTTIPGGTDTQYF	TGTGCCAGCACCACAATCCCAGGGGGCACAGATACGCAGTATTTT
NA	NA	TRBJ1-2	TRBV6-5	CASSRTRGYGYTF	TGTGCCAGCAGTCGGACAAGGGGGTATGGCTACACCTTC
NA	TRBD1	TRBJ2-7	TRBV9	CASSFTGAGYEQYF	TGTGCCAGCAGCTTTACAGGGGCGGGCTACGAGCAGTACTTC
NA	TRBD2	TRBJ2-5	TRBV28	CASSLERGGIGTQYF	TGTGCCAGCAGTTTGGAGCGGGGGGGTATCGGGACCCAGTACTTC
NA	NA	TRBJ2-2	TRBV30	CAWSSNVGELFF	TGTGCCTGGAGTAGCAATGTCGGGGAGCTGTTTTTT
once	TRBD1	TRBJ2-2	TRBV11-2	CASSFRDSNTGELFF	TGTGCCAGCAGCTTCCGGGACAGTAACACCGGGGAGCTGTTTTTT
many	NA	TRBJ2-5	TRBV18	CASSQDLQETQYF	TGTGCCAGCTCACAGGACTTACAAGAGACCCAGTACTTC
NA	NA	TRBJ1-5	TRBV7-2	CASSLGGRNQPQHF	TGTGCCAGCAGCTTAGGCGGGCGCAATCAGCCCCAGCATTTT
NA	NA	TRBJ2-7	TRBV18	CASSRLRGIDYEQYF	TGTGCCAGCTCACGACTGAGAGGAATTGACTACGAGCAGTACTTC
NA	NA	TRBJ2-7	TRBV15	CATADLASYEQYF	TGTGCCACTGCGGATCTAGCTAGTTACGAGCAGTACTTC
NA	TRBD1	TRBJ2-7	TRBV7-9	CASSLGTAYEQYF	TGTGCCAGCAGCTTGGGGACAGCCTACGAGCAGTACTTC
few	TRBD1	TRBJ2-7	TRBV7-6	CASSVRDSDTYEQYF	TGTGCCAGCAGCGTCCGGGACAGTGATACCTACGAGCAGTACTTC
few	TRBD1	TRBJ2-1	TRBV28	CASRVGDSYNEQFF	TGTGCCAGCAGAGTGGGGGACAGCTACAATGAGCAGTTCTTC
NA	NA	TRBJ1-5	TRBV6-1	CASNDGVNQPQHF	TGTGCCAGCAATGACGGTGTCAATCAGCCCCAGCATTTT